This T cell receptor beta chain emerged from a study of blood T cell repertoires in COVID-19. Here immunoSEQ multiplex PCR was the method, and the copy in TCRdb shows in-frame clones only, minus some. The table records more than 85,000 clones, approximately 92% of them present only once. In germline, CDR1 is MNHEY, CDR2 SVGEGT. V dropped 5 bases and J dropped 2; count of bases not matched to a gene: 13. The CDR3 consists of 18 residues. This clonotype was obtained from a man aged 65 to 85 with acute or convalescent COVID-19. Sequenced material: peripheral blood. The chain uses TRBV6-2 or TRBV6-3 and TRBJ2-7; 12 nucleotides align to TRBD2. CDR3 protein: CASSTPGLAGQLTYEQYF. In DNA form, the CDR3 reads TGTGCCAGCAGTACACCGGGACTAGCGGGCCAACTTACCTACGAGCAGTACTTC.